What follows describes a single T cell receptor beta chain. Its antigen is currently unknown. The sample belongs to a study of vaccination and CD4 T cells after COVID-19. Scientists ran DNA taken from cultured CD4+ T cells through the Oncomine TCR Beta short-read assay for sequencing. TCRdb recomputed calls from the PCR reads with MiXCR, one row per CDR3 protein. The table shows under 5,000 distinct CDR3 sequences, with about 20% occurring only once. The treatment denotes: roughly nine-day PBMC culture with coronavirus spike peptide pools or control peptides (ViraFEST assay). The PCR-positive dates, March through December 2020, came before the US Alpha, Beta and Delta variants. Germline CDR1 is DFQATT and CDR2 is SNEGSKA (reference sequence). This CDR3 region has 12 residues.

The chain is built from TRBV20-1 and TRBJ1-2; tentatively, D is TRBD1 (6 bases). Sequencing was performed on CD4+ T cells from blood, cultured in vitro, taken after SARS-CoV-2 vaccination. This TCR was recovered from a human donor who had recovered from COVID-19. The CDR3 bases are TGCAGCTCTTTACAGGGAAACTATGGCTACACCTTC. Translation: CSSLQGNYGYTF.